The rows below give T cell receptor beta chains drawn from one sample of a study of T cells in Graves' hyperthyroidism and ophthalmopathy. TCRdb re-derived calls from the multiplex PCR reads in MiXCR, one entry per CDR3 protein. The sample holds 300,000 to 400,000 distinct CDR3 sequences, about 14% seen once. The material sequenced was blood. Receptors originate from a woman between 25 and 40 years old with Graves' hyperthyroidism. Each CDR3 is given with its conserved first and last residue. A D gene is named only where the DNA matches it firmly. Size values are once, few and many counts, or a class for expanded clones, and some rows have none.

J gene	D gene	clone size	V gene	CDR3 DNA	CDR3 protein
TRBJ1-1	-	many	TRBV9	TGTGCCAGCAGCGTAGATCAGGTCACTGAAGCTTTCTTT	CASSVDQVTEAFF
TRBJ2-6	-	many	TRBV9	TGTGCCAGCAGCGTGTGGGGGGTTGGGGCCAACGTCCTGACTTTC	CASSVWGVGANVLTF
TRBJ2-4	-	-	TRBV30	TGTGCCTGGGGACAGCGGGTGAACATTCAGTACTTC	CAWGQRVNIQYF
TRBJ2-7	-	many	TRBV29-1	TGCAGCGTTGAACTGCACGGCCTAGCCTACGAGCAGTACTTC	CSVELHGLAYEQYF
TRBJ2-1	-	many	TRBV6-5	TGTGCCAGCAGTTACTCGTCGAGCGGACCCTACAATGAGCAGTTCTTC	CASSYSSSGPYNEQFF
TRBJ2-3	-	many	TRBV28	TGTGCCAGCAGTTCCCAGCGGGATACGCAGTATTTT	CASSSQRDTQYF
TRBJ1-1	-	few	TRBV10-3	TGTGCCATCATTGGCGACCTGAACACTGAAGCTTTCTTT	CAIIGDLNTEAFF
TRBJ2-5	TRBD2	-	TRBV7-9	TGTGCCAGCAGCTTACGGCGGGAGCCCCAGGGGACCCAGTACTTC	CASSLRREPQGTQYF
TRBJ2-1	-	many	TRBV28	TGTGCCAGCAGTTCCCACCAGGAGTACGAGCAGTTCTTC	CASSSHQEYEQFF
TRBJ1-2	-	-	TRBV5-5	TGTGCCAGCAGCCCTGATCCAGGGAGAGGTGGCTACACCTTC	CASSPDPGRGGYTF
TRBJ1-4	-	few	TRBV20-1	TGCAGTGCTAGAGATGGGGGGAGAACTAATGAAAAACTGTTTTTT	CSARDGGRTNEKLFF
TRBJ1-1	-	-	TRBV7-9	TGTGCCAGCAGCTCGGGGAGGGACACTGAAGCTTTCTTT	CASSSGRDTEAFF
TRBJ2-3	TRBD2	-	TRBV7-3	TGTGCCAGCAGCTTAACAGTGGCGGGAGGGACCACAGATACGCAGTATTTT	CASSLTVAGGTTDTQYF
TRBJ2-1	TRBD2	-	TRBV7-9	TGTGCCAGCAGCTTAATTAGTGAGGCTCGGAGCGGGAGAGGGGGTGAGCAGTTCTTC	CASSLISEARSGRGGEQFF
TRBJ2-7	TRBD2	many	TRBV20-1	TGCAGTGCTAGTTCCAGCGGGGGAACCTACGAGCAGTACTTC	CSASSSGGTYEQYF
TRBJ1-2	-	few	TRBV30	TGTGCCTGGATGGACAGAAGCTATGGCTACACCTTC	CAWMDRSYGYTF
TRBJ1-3	-	-	TRBV7-9	TGTGCCAGCAGCCAGCGCCGTAGGGGGTCTGGAAACACCATATATTTT	CASSQRRRGSGNTIYF
TRBJ2-5	-	few	TRBV20-1	TGCAGTGCTGGGATGTGGGGGGCCCAGTACTTC	CSAGMWGAQYF
TRBJ2-3	TRBD1	-	TRBV11-2	TGTGCCAGCAGCTGGGGACCGGGACAGGGTCTGAATACGCAGTATTTT	CASSWGPGQGLNTQYF
TRBJ1-1	-	few	TRBV7-6	TGTGCCAGCAGCGATCAGGCGAACACTGAAGCTTTCTTT	CASSDQANTEAFF
TRBJ2-1	-	few	TRBV18	TGTGCCAGCTCACCAGTAGGCCTAGCTAGCTCCTACAATGAGCAGTTCTTC	CASSPVGLASSYNEQFF
TRBJ1-5	TRBD1	many	TRBV5-1	TGCGCCAGCAGCTTGGAAGGGACAGCCAATCAGCCCCAGCATTTT	CASSLEGTANQPQHF
TRBJ2-3	-	many	TRBV19	TGTGCCAGTAGTAGCTCCGGGACTCCTAGCACAGATACGCAGTATTTT	CASSSSGTPSTDTQYF
TRBJ2-7	-	few	TRBV20-1	TGCAGTGCTAGTCTACCCCGTAGGAACTCCTACGAGCAGTACTTC	CSASLPRRNSYEQYF
TRBJ2-5	TRBD2	few	TRBV6-5	TGTGCCAGCAGTTACTGGGCTAGCGGGAGTGCGGAGACCCAGTACTTC	CASSYWASGSAETQYF
TRBJ2-2	TRBD1	-	TRBV9	TGTGCCAGCAGCCGGGTGACAGGGGCGAACACCGGGGAGCTGTTTTTT	CASSRVTGANTGELFF
TRBJ2-3	-	many	TRBV20-1	TGCAGTGCTAGGCCCCAGGGGGATACGCAGTATTTT	CSARPQGDTQYF
TRBJ2-4	-	-	TRBV6-2/TRBV6-3	TGTGCCAGCAGACGGGCCTTCGTAGCCAAAAACATTCAGTACTTC	CASRRAFVAKNIQYF
TRBJ2-3	-	few	TRBV19	TGTGCCAGTAGTACTCAGGGGGGCGCAGATACGCAGTATTTT	CASSTQGGADTQYF
TRBJ2-1	-	few	TRBV7-8	TGTGCCAGCGGACCGGGACTGTACTACAATGAGCAGTTCTTC	CASGPGLYYNEQFF
TRBJ1-5	TRBD1	-	TRBV19	TGTGCCAGTTGTGGACCCCGGGACAGCACCAATCAGCCCCAGCATTTT	CASCGPRDSTNQPQHF
TRBJ2-7	TRBD2	few	TRBV7-9	TGTGCCAGCAGCGGGGGACTAGCGGGCGGCTCTAGCTCCTACGAGCAGTACTTC	CASSGGLAGGSSSYEQYF
TRBJ2-3	-	-	TRBV10-3	TGTGCCATCAGCGGGGTGGCAGATACGCAGTATTTT	CAISGVADTQYF
TRBJ2-1	TRBD2	-	TRBV9	TGTGCCAGCAGCGTGGGGACTAGCGGGAGGGTCCACAATGAGCAGTTCTTC	CASSVGTSGRVHNEQFF
TRBJ2-7	-	-	TRBV7-9	TGTGCCAGCAGCTTATCCAGAATCGTGTTCCCTCTCTACGAGCAGTACTTC	CASSLSRIVFPLYEQYF
TRBJ2-3	-	many	TRBV7-8	TGTGCCAGCAGCCTCAACCGACTCCCCCTCGGGGCTAGCACAGATACGCAGTATTTT	CASSLNRLPLGASTDTQYF
TRBJ1-2	-	few	TRBV25-1	TGTGCCAGCAGTGAATTTCGCAGGGGTGAAATTGACGGCTACACCTTC	CASSEFRRGEIDGYTF
TRBJ2-3	-	many	TRBV10-2	TGCGCCAGCAGTGCCCGCACAGATACGCAGTATTTT	CASSARTDTQYF
TRBJ1-2	-	many	TRBV7-8	TGTGCCAGCAGCTTCAAACTTCGGGACTATGGCTACACCTTC	CASSFKLRDYGYTF
TRBJ2-3	-	many	TRBV15	TGTGCCACCGGTCAGGGGAGGGGGACAGATACGCAGTATTTT	CATGQGRGTDTQYF
TRBJ2-7	TRBD1	few	TRBV20-1	TGCAGTGCTAGAGATCTCCAGGGGGCCTACGAGCAGTACTTC	CSARDLQGAYEQYF
TRBJ2-5	TRBD1	many	TRBV6-1	TGTGCCAGCAGCTGGGACAGGGTCGGAGCGACCCAGTACTTC	CASSWDRVGATQYF
TRBJ2-1	TRBD1	-	TRBV5-4	TGTGCCAGCAGCTTGGGAGGGACAGAGGAGCAGTTCTTC	CASSLGGTEEQFF
TRBJ1-5	-	many	TRBV27	TGTGCCAGCGGCACAAGGTTCTCCCAGCCCCAGCATTTT	CASGTRFSQPQHF
TRBJ2-7	TRBD2	-	TRBV7-2	TGTGCCAGCAGCCTGTTGACTAGCGGAGGGATCGAGCAGTACTTC	CASSLLTSGGIEQYF